Following are 15 T cell receptor beta chains from one sample sequenced in a study of shared clonotypes between healthy human individuals. TCRdb keeps only in-frame clones here, not all; method: immunoSEQ multiplex PCR. The repertoire holds about 1 million clones, with around 75% as singletons. Sequenced: memory CD4+ T cells sorted from blood. Subset given: CD45RA-negative fraction. Receptors were obtained from a man aged 18-30 years in good health.

The chain carries TRBV2 and TRBJ2-5, with a weak D call TRBD2 (6 bases). The CDR3 covers 13 residues. Trimming left V 10 bases short and J 2 bases short, with 14 bases between. In germline, CDR1 is SNHLY, CDR2 FYNNEI. The CDR3 region is CANAPGLQETQYF. The CDR3 nucleotides read TGTGCCAACGCGCCGGGACTGCAAGAGACCCAGTACTTC.

V and J are TRBV29-1 and TRBJ2-5; D not resolved. Germline V gives CDR1 SQVTM, CDR2 ANQGSEA. The CDR3 has 11 amino acids. Trimming cost V 6 bases and J 5 bases, with 10 bases left between them. The DNA for the CDR3 is TGCAGCGTCCGGGTAGGGGAGACCCAGTACTTC. It yields the protein CSVRVGETQYF.

This clone was seen only once. The chain combines TRBV18 with TRBJ2-7; no definite D call. Germline values: CDR1 KGHSH, CDR2 LQKENI. The ends were cut back, 2 bases at V and 6 bases at J, with 11 bases in the middle. The CDR3 sequence is 13 residues long. CDR3 residues: CASSPFTPSEQYF. CDR3 bases: TGTGCCAGCTCACCATTCACACCCTCCGAGCAGTACTTC.

This clone was seen a single time. The V and J genes are TRBV5-1 and TRBJ2-7; possible D gene TRBD1, 5 bases. The germline V gene encodes CDR1 SGHRS and CDR2 YFSETQ. Between the trimmed V and J ends, which lost 8 bases and 0 bases, there was a span of 12 bases. The CDR3 runs to 13 residues. In nucleotides, the CDR3 is TGCGCCAGTCATACTGGGGCCTCCTACGAGCAGTACTTC. It yields the protein CASHTGASYEQYF.

This clone appeared once. The chain is built from TRBV7-9 and TRBJ1-4; D remains unclear. CDR3 length: 14 amino acids. CDR1 is SEHNR and CDR2 is FQNEAQ in the germline V gene (reference sequence). With 5 bases removed from V and 7 bases from J, the gap between germline ends came to 14 bases. DNA for the CDR3: TGTGCCAGCAGCCCCGGTTCCGAGGCTGAAAAACTGTTTTTT. It translates to CASSPGSEAEKLFF.

This clone has only one observation. In the same sample, other DNA sequences code for this CDR3. The chain combines TRBV6-1 with TRBJ2-5; 9 nucleotides agree with TRBD1. The CDR3 loop spans 14 amino acids. The germline gives CDR1 MNHNS, CDR2 SASEGT. V trimming: 6 bases; J trimming: 5 bases; junction bases outside the gene matches: 7. The CDR3 nucleotides read TGTGCCAGCAGGGGACAGGGATTCCGGGAGACCCAGTACTTC. It is translated as CASRGQGFRETQYF.

V gene TRBV5-4 combines with J gene TRBJ2-2; 7 nucleotides align to TRBD1. Germline CDR1 and CDR2: SGHNT and YYREEE (reference sequence). With 3 bases clipped from V and 0 bases from J, the junction kept 5 bases outside the gene matches. The CDR3 is 16 residues long. The CDR3 nucleotides are TGTGCCAGCAGCTCAAGACAGGGCCCGAACACCGGGGAGCTGTTTTTT. Its translation: CASSSRQGPNTGELFF. The full variable domain, with the rest looked up from reference TRBV5-4 and TRBJ2-2, is ETGVTQSPTHLIKTRGQQVTLRCSSQSGHNTVSWYQQALGQGPQFIFQYYREEENGRGNFPPRFSGLQFPNYSSELNVNALELDDSALYLCASSSRQGPNTGELFFGEGSRLTVL.

This clone came up a few times. V is TRBV11-2 and J is TRBJ2-5; D might be TRBD2 (5 bases). CDR3 length: 15 residues. From germline, CDR1 is SGHAT and CDR2 FQNNGV. The V gene lost 3 bases and the J gene lost 2 bases, with 13 bases spanning the gap. In DNA, the CDR3 is TGTGCCAGCAGCTTTTACCCCTCGGGGCAAGAGACCCAGTACTTC. The encoded protein is CASSFYPSGQETQYF.

The V and J genes are TRBV6-5 and TRBJ2-3, with 9 bases aligning to TRBD1. In germline, CDR1 is MNHEY, CDR2 SVGAGI. The length of the CDR3 is 13 residues. V was pared by 6 bases and J by 4 bases, with 2 bases of the junction left unmatched. CDR3 DNA: TGTGCCAGCAGGGACAGGGGTTCAGATACGCAGTATTTT. Protein sequence: CASRDRGSDTQYF.

In its sample, this clone was seen a few times. The chain carries TRBV2 and TRBJ2-1; unclear D gene. The CDR3 is made up of 11 amino acids. The V end was cut by 4 bases, the J end by 9 bases, with 7 bases between. Germline V gives CDR1 SNHLY, CDR2 FYNNEI. Here the CDR3 reads CASSVKREQFF. The CDR3 DNA sequence: TGTGCCAGCAGTGTTAAGCGTGAGCAGTTCTTC.

The genes are TRBV5-3 and TRBJ1-5; no clear D gene. TRBV5-3 is recorded as an ORF, its role being uncertain. The CDR3 length is 14 residues. The germline V and J ends were trimmed by 10 bases and 0 bases, with 14 bases remaining between them. The DNA for the CDR3 is TGTGCCGCCTCAACGGGGTTTAGCAATCAGCCCCAGCATTTT. This encodes CAASTGFSNQPQHF.

This rearrangement joins TRBV25-1 to TRBJ2-5; D is perhaps TRBD1 (5 bases). This CDR3 is 16 amino acids long. The germline V gene encodes CDR1 MGHDK and CDR2 SYGVNS. V lost 3 bases and J lost 4, with 18 bases in between. CDR3 sequence (DNA): TGTGCCAGCAGTGATTTGGGGCCCCGAGGTGGAGAGACCCAGTACTTC. Its protein product is CASSDLGPRGGETQYF.

The rearrangement links TRBV5-6 to TRBJ1-2; TRBD1 might be the D (6 bases). Germline V gene lookup returns CDR1 SGHDT and CDR2 YYEEEE. This CDR3 contains 14 residues. Between the trimmed V and J ends, which lost 6 bases and 3 bases, there was a span of 15 bases. The CDR3 is CASTSSGGYYGYTF. In DNA form, the CDR3 reads TGTGCCAGCACCTCCTCCGGGGGCTACTATGGCTACACCTTC.

The rearrangement joins TRBV19 to TRBJ2-2; D is possibly TRBD2 (5 bases). Trimming cost V 7 bases and J 3 bases, with 9 bases left between them. CDR3 length: 13 amino acids. Germline V CDR1 and CDR2: LNHDA, SQIVND (reference sequence). CDR3 nucleotides: TGTGCCAGTAACCCACTAGACACCGGGGAGCTGTTTTTT. Translation: CASNPLDTGELFF.

V is TRBV4-2 and J is TRBJ2-3; 7 bases are a match to TRBD2. This CDR3 is 15 amino acids long. CDR1 is LGHNA, CDR2 YNFKEQ, per germline. The J segment lost 1 base and the V segment lost 3 bases, leaving 4 bases of the junction unmatched. The CDR3: CASSHGAGGTDTQYF. For the CDR3, the DNA is TGTGCCAGCAGCCATGGGGCGGGGGGCACAGATACGCAGTATTTT.